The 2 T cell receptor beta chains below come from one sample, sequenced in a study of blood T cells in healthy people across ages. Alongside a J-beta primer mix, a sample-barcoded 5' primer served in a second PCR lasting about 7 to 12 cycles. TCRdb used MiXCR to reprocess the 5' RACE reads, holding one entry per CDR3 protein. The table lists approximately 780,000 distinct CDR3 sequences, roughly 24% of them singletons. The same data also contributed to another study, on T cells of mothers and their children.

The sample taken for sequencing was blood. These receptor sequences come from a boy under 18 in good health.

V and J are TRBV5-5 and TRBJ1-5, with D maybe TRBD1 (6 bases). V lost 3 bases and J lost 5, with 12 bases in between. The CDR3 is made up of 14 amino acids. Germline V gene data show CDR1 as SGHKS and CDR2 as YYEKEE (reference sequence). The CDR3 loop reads CASSWGGADQPQHF. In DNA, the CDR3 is TGTGCCAGCAGCTGGGGGGGGGCCGATCAGCCCCAGCATTTT.

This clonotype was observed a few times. The CDR3 region has the DNA TGTGCCAGCGGGCAGAGAACAGAGACCCAGTACTTC. Protein: CASGQRTETQYF. V is TRBV2 and J is TRBJ2-5; D is unresolved. Germline V gives CDR1 SNHLY, CDR2 FYNNEI. The CDR3 contains 12 residues. The V end was cut by 8 bases, the J end by 4 bases, with 11 bases between.